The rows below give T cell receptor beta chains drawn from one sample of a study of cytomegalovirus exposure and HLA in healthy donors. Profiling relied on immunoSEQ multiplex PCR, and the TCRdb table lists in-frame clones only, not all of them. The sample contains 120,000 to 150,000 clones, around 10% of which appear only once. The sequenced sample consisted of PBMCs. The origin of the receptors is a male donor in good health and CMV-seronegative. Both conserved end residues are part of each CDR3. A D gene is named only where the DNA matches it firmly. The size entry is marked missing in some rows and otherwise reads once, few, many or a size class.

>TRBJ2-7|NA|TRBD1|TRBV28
CATGTGGTYEQYF
TGTGCCACTGGGACAGGGGGGACGTACGAGCAGTACTTC
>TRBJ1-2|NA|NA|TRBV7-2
CASSADEQGRLGYTF
TGTGCCAGCAGCGCAGATGAACAGGGAAGGCTCGGCTACACCTTC
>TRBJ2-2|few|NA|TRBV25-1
CASSESSASENTGELFF
TGTGCCAGCAGTGAATCATCGGCTAGCGAGAACACCGGGGAGCTGTTTTTT
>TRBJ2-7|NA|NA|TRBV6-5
CASSYLGVLIYEQYF
TGTGCCAGCAGTTACCTGGGAGTACTCATCTACGAGCAGTACTTC
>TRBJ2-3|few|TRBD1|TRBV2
CASQEGTGWTDTQYF
TGTGCCAGCCAAGAGGGGACAGGGTGGACAGATACGCAGTATTTT
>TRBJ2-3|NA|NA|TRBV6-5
CASSGGGTKVYTQYF
TGTGCCAGCTCAGGTGGCGGGACGAAGGTGTATACGCAGTATTTT
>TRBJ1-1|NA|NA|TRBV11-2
CASSLDGGSTEAFF
TGTGCCAGCAGCTTAGATGGGGGCTCCACTGAAGCTTTCTTT
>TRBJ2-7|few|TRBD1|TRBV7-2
CASSSWDRAAYSEQYF
TGTGCCAGCAGCTCCTGGGACAGGGCAGCGTATAGCGAGCAGTACTTC
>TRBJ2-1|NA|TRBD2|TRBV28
CASNKFSGSSYNEQFF
TGTGCCAGCAATAAATTTAGCGGGAGTTCGTACAATGAGCAGTTCTTC
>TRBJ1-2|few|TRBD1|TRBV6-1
CASGAGTGGGYTF
TGTGCCAGCGGGGCTGGGACAGGGGGTGGCTACACCTTC
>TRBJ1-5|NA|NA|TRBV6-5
CASSQQGQPQHF
TGTGCCAGCAGTCAGCAGGGTCAGCCCCAGCATTTT
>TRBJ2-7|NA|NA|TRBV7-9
CASSPRPYYEQYF
TGTGCCAGCAGCCCCCGCCCTTACTACGAGCAGTACTTC
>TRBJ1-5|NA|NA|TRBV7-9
CASSPPGVSNQPQHF
TGTGCCAGCAGCCCCCCGGGGGTTAGCAATCAGCCCCAGCATTTT
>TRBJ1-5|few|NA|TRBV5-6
CASSLEGEYSNQPQHF
TGTGCCAGCAGCTTGGAAGGGGAATATAGCAATCAGCCCCAGCATTTT
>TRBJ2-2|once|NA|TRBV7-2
CASSLVRRLNTGELFF
TGTGCCAGCAGCTTAGTAAGGAGGCTGAACACCGGGGAGCTGTTTTTT
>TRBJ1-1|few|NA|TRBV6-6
CASSYSGRWQEAFF
TGTGCCAGCAGTTACTCGGGCCGGTGGCAGGAAGCTTTCTTT
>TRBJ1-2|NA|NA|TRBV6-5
CASSYLKTGVNYGYTF
TGTGCCAGCAGTTACCTCAAGACAGGCGTGAACTATGGCTACACCTTC
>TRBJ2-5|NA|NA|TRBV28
CAGCGGAGETQYF
TGTGCCGGCTGTGGGGGGGCGGGCGAGACCCAGTACTTC
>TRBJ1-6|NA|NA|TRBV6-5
CASSSVQPTDNSPLHF
TGTGCCAGCAGTTCGGTCCAGCCGACTGATAATTCACCCCTCCACTTT
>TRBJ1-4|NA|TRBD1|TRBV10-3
CAISESFITGANEKLFF
TGTGCCATCAGTGAGTCCTTTATAACAGGGGCTAATGAAAAACTGTTTTTT
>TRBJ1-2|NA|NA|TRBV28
CASSSIRYGQLGGYTF
TGTGCCAGCAGTTCAATACGCTATGGACAGTTGGGCGGCTACACCTTC
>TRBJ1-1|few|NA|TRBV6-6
CASSPSPPNTEAFF
TGTGCCAGCAGCCCCTCCCCCCCGAACACTGAAGCTTTCTTT
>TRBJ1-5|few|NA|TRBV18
CASSADRSNQPQHF
TGTGCCAGCTCAGCCGACAGGAGCAATCAGCCCCAGCATTTT
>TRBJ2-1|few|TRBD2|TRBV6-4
CASSDSTSGANEQFF
TGTGCCAGCAGTGACTCTACTAGCGGGGCCAATGAGCAGTTCTTC
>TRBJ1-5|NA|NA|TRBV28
CASSFYRGTYSNQPQHF
TGTGCCAGCAGTTTTTATCGCGGGACCTATAGCAATCAGCCCCAGCATTTT
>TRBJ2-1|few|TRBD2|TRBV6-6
CASIGTSGRGVQFF
TGTGCCAGCATCGGGACTAGCGGGAGGGGGGTGCAGTTCTTC
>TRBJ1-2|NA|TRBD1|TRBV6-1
CASREPGTGVGYTF
TGTGCCAGCAGGGAGCCCGGGACAGGGGTAGGCTACACCTTC
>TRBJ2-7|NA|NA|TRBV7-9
CASSSIRGDTFYEQYF
TGTGCCAGCTCATCCATCCGGGGGGACACTTTCTACGAGCAGTACTTC
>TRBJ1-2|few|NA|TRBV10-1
CASTVRGRSLNYGYTF
TGCGCCAGCACCGTTAGGGGTAGGTCGCTGAACTATGGCTACACCTTC
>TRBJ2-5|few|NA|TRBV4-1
CASSQEPAEETQYF
TGCGCCAGCAGCCAAGAGCCCGCGGAAGAGACCCAGTACTTC
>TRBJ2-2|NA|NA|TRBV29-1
CSVVRGNTGELFF
TGCAGCGTTGTCCGGGGAAACACCGGGGAGCTGTTTTTT
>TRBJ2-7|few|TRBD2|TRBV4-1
CASSQVLAGVVGEQYF
TGCGCCAGCAGCCAAGTACTAGCGGGAGTAGTGGGTGAGCAGTACTTC
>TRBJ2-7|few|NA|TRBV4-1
CASSQFQTYEQYF
TGCGCCAGCAGCCAATTTCAAACCTACGAGCAGTACTTC
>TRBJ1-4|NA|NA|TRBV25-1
CASSEFGGPGEKLFF
TGTGCCAGCAGTGAATTCGGGGGGCCTGGTGAAAAACTGTTTTTT
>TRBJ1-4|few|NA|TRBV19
CASSDPWGEGEKLFF
TGTGCCAGTAGTGACCCTTGGGGGGAAGGGGAAAAACTGTTTTTT
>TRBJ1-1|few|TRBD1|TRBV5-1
CASSPDREVSEAFF
TGCGCCAGCAGCCCGGACAGGGAAGTGTCTGAAGCTTTCTTT
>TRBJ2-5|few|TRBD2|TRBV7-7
CASSGDLQETQYF
TGTGCTAGCAGCGGGGACTTACAAGAGACCCAGTACTTC
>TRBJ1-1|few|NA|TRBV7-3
CASRGSSNTEAFF
TGTGCCAGCCGAGGGTCTTCGAACACTGAAGCTTTCTTT
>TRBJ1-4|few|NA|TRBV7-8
CASSSVERDEKLFF
TGTGCCAGCAGCTCGGTGGAGAGGGATGAAAAACTGTTTTTT